The T cell receptor (beta chain) under discussion was sequenced for a study of regulatory T cells in long-lasting Graves disease. For TCR beta, libraries came from iRepertoire HTBI primers and Arm-PCR of CDR3 regions. Each CDR3 protein is one row after TCRdb ran MiXCR on the multiplex PCR reads. The table records 440,000 or so distinct CDR3 sequences, under 15% of them present only once. Indicated time point: newly diagnosed GD, antithyroid drugs for less than 3 months. Extracted PBMC RNA gave rise to the TCR library. General study points: For persistent Graves' patients, TCR diversity was lower than for newly diagnosed ones.

This clonotype was seen only a few times. Antigen unknown. The same specimen was also included in a second study, on T cells in Graves' hyperthyroidism and ophthalmopathy. This second study notes: Stable Graves' hyperthyroidism denoted no ophthalmopathy progression over 18 months. Exclusion of patients followed from uncontrolled infection, other autoimmune disease, pregnancy or lactation. Most expanded thyroid clonotypes above 0.001 recurred in blood.

The specimen comprised peripheral blood mononuclear cells (PBMCs), sampled at new diagnosis, from a patient treated with antithyroid drugs. The receptor was isolated from a woman aged 25 to 39 with Graves disease.

CDR3 coding DNA: TGTGCCAGCAGCCGATCGATAGGACTAGCGGGAGGGTCCTACGAGCAGTACTTC. Residues: CASSRSIGLAGGSYEQYF. This chain connects TRBV14 to TRBJ2-7; TRBD2 agrees at 15 bases. Germline V gene data show CDR1 as SGHDN and CDR2 as FVKESK. V gave up 4 bases and J gave up 1 base; unmatched junction bases: 8. The CDR3 is 18 amino acids.